One and the same sample provided the 3 T cell receptor beta chains below, sequenced in a study of cytomegalovirus exposure and HLA in healthy donors. Using immunoSEQ multiplex PCR, the repertoire was profiled, and TCRdb retains in-frame clones only, with some absent. This sample yields some 110,000 clones, of which around nine tenths are seen a single time; 4.4% belongs to the top ten. Sequenced: PBMCs. The receptors shown here come from a man aged 18 to 35 in good health and CMV-seropositive.

The rearrangement joins TRBV19 to TRBJ1-3; 8 nucleotides align to TRBD1. Trimming cost V 4 bases and J 2 bases; bases outside gene matches: 7. Germline assignment: CDR1 LNHDA and CDR2 SQIVND (reference sequence). The CDR3 contains 16 residues. The CDR3 reads CASSNTDRVAGNTIYF. The CDR3, as DNA: TGTGCCAGTAGTAATACGGACAGGGTCGCTGGAAACACCATATATTTT.

V gene TRBV5-1 combines with J gene TRBJ2-7; D is possibly TRBD1 (7 bases). The V and J ends lost 3 bases and 6 bases respectively, with 19 bases between them. Germline lookup yields CDR1 SGHRS and CDR2 YFSETQ. The CDR3 spans 15 residues. In DNA form, the CDR3 reads TGCGCCAGCAGCTCACAGAGTACCCAGGGGGGCGAGCAGTACTTC. Translation gives CASSSQSTQGGEQYF.

V and J are TRBV29-1 and TRBJ1-2; the D is unclear. Trimming removed 4 bases at V and 3 bases at J, with 9 bases between. Germline CDR1 reads SQVTM; CDR2 reads ANQGSEA. This CDR3 contains 12 residues. CDR3 DNA sequence: TGCAGCGTTGTTGCCCAGGACTATGGCTACACCTTC. It yields the protein CSVVAQDYGYTF.